Sequencing of this T cell receptor (beta chain) was carried out in a study of blood T cell repertoires in COVID-19. Whole-study context: The United States, Italy and Spain were the sources of the acute and convalescent COVID-19 samples. From T cells, B-cell-depleted T cells, or PBMCs came the material, which was cDNA or gDNA.

Per the study methods: Amplification with reference gene primers provided the estimates of nucleated cell counts. Measured with immunoSEQ multiplex PCR; TCRdb has only the in-frame clones, and not every one. The V and J calls and clone size are taken from that table; D and trimming were inferred from the DNA. The table lists 300,000 to 400,000 clones, roughly 86% of them singletons. The length of the CDR3 is 14 residues. From germline, CDR1 is LGHDT and CDR2 YNNKEL (reference sequence). Trimming shortened V by 3 bases and J by 0 bases, and 9 bases separated the two germline ends. This sequence joins TRBV3-1 (or the pseudogene TRBV3-2) and TRBJ2-7; a weak D match, TRBD2 (5 bases). Sequences were obtained from peripheral blood. This TCR derives from a woman aged 55-75 years with COVID-19, enrolled during active disease. CDR3 DNA: TGTGCCAGCAGCCACGGGATTAGCTCCTACGAGCAGTACTTC. Its translation is CASSHGISSYEQYF.